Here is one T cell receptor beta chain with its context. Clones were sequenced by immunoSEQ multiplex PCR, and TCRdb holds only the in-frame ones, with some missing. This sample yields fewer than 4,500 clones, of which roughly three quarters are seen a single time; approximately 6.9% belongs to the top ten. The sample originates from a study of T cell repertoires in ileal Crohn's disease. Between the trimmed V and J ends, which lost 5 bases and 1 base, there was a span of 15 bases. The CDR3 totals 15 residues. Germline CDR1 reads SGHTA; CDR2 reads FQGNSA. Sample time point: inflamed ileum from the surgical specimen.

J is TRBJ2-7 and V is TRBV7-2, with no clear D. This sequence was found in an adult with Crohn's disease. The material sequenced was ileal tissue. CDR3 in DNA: TGTGCCAGCAGCACCCGGTCGGGTCCATCCTACGAGCAGTACTTC. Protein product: CASSTRSGPSYEQYF.